This T cell receptor beta chain appears in the sequencing data of a study of T-cell memory formation after mild COVID-19. Findings and caveats of the study: The finding that pre-infection memory included some responding clones suggested that cross-reactive memory joined. Second-wave clones peaking on day 37 lacked confirmed SARS-CoV-2 specificity.

As regards this clonotype: The target antigen is unknown.

TCRdb re-called the 5' RACE reads through MiXCR, storing one row per CDR3 protein. Of about 350,000 distinct CDR3 sequences listed, approximately 15% are singletons. The TCR was taken from a man younger than 30 who had mild COVID-19 (a few samples of this study predate the infection). Cell type and time point are not known. Input material: PBMCs or a T cell subset sorted from them (not recorded which).

The CDR3 nucleotides are TGTGCCAGCAGTCCCGCAGGTGCCTCCTACGAGCAGTACTTC. Its protein is CASSPAGASYEQYF. The chain recombines TRBV27 with TRBJ2-7; unclear D gene. This CDR3 region has 14 residues. Per the germline V gene, CDR1 is MNHEY and CDR2 is SMNVEV (reference sequence). V dropped 5 bases and J dropped 0 bases, with 11 bases sitting between them.